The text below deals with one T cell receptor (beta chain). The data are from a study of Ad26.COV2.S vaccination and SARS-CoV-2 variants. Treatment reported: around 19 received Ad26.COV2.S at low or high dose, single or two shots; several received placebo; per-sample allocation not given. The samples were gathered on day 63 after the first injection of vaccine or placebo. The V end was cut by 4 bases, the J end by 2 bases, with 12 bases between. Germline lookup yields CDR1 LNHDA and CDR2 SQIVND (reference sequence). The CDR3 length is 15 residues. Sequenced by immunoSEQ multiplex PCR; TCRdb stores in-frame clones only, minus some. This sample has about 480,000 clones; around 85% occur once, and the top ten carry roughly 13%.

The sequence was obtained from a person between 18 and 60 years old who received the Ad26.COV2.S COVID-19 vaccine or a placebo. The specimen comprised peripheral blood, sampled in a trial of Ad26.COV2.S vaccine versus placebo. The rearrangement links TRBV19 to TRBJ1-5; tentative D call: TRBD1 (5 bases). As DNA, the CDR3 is TGTGCCAGTAGTACGGCAGTCAGGGGCAATCAGCCCCAGCATTTT. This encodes CASSTAVRGNQPQHF.